This T cell receptor (beta chain) was recorded in a study of tumor-infiltrating lymphocytes in oesophageal squamous cell carcinoma. Each CDR3 protein gets one entry after TCRdb re-called the PCR reads with MiXCR. The sample shows about 10,000 distinct CDR3 sequences, 58% of them seen only once. The table lists this clonotype with a few counts. CDR3 length equals 13 residues. V lost 2 bases to trimming and J lost 0 bases, with 3 bases between them. Germline V gives CDR1 SGHTA, CDR2 FQGTGA. V gene TRBV7-3 combines with J gene TRBJ2-3, with unresolved D. Sequenced material: esophageal tumor tissue. This clonotype originated in a female donor with esophageal squamous cell carcinoma. This CDR3 reads CASSLPSTDTQYF. As DNA, the CDR3 is TGTGCCAGCAGCTTACCTAGCACAGATACGCAGTATTTT.